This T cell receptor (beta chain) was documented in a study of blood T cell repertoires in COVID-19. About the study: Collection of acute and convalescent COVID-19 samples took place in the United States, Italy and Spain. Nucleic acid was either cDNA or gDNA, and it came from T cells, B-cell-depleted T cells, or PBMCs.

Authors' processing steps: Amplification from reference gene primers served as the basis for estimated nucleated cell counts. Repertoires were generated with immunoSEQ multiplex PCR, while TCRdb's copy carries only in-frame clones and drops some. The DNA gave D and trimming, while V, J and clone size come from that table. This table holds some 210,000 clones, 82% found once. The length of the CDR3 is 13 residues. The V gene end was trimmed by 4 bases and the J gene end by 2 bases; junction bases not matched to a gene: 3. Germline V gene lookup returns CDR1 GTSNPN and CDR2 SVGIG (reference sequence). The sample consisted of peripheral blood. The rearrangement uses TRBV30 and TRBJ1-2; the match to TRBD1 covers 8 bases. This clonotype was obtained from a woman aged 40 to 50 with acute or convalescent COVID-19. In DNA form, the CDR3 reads TGTGCCTGGAACCAGGGGGCCAACTATGGCTACACCTTC. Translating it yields CAWNQGANYGYTF. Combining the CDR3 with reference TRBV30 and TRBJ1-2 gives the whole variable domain SQTIHQWPATLVQPVGSPLSLECTVEGTSNPNLYWYRQAAGRGLQLLFYSVGIGQISSEVPQNLSASRPQDRQFILSSKKLLLSDSGFYLCAWNQGANYGYTFGSGTRLTVV.